This T cell receptor beta chain is from a study of read filtering for tumor transcriptome and immune sequencing. The overall study: Patients were approximately 18 male and about 15 female, mean age approximately 60 years, range about 47 to 80. RNA-seq yielded only roughly 85 to 1,400 TCR reads, IR-seq about 4.05 to 11 million. Study outcomes and limitations: Compared with RNA-seq, IR-seq gave much higher clonotype depth and reliability.

From approximately 430 ng of RNA, a library with molecular barcoded alpha/delta and beta/gamma adaptors was made. Each CDR3 protein gets one entry after TCRdb re-called the reads with MiXCR. The top ten clones hold about an eighth of a sample with roughly 93,000 distinct CDR3 sequences, 20% to 25% of them seen once. This clonotype was recorded a few times. Antigen unknown. The germline CDR1 and CDR2 sequences are KGHDR and SFDVKD. Trimming pared 0 bases from V and 0 bases from J, leaving 7 bases between. CDR3 size: 15 residues. The receptor was isolated from a donor at least 40 years old with multiple myeloma. This chain links TRBV24-1 with TRBJ2-5; a weak D match, TRBD1 (6 bases). The sequenced material came from a population of CD138-negative cells sorted from bone marrow. The CDR3 region has the DNA TGTGCCACCAGTGATTTGCGGGACAACCAAGAGACCCAGTACTTC. It codes for CATSDLRDNQETQYF.